This is a list of T cell receptor beta chains from one sample in a study of cytomegalovirus exposure and HLA in healthy donors. The repertoire was sequenced with immunoSEQ multiplex PCR; TCRdb's copy has only in-frame clones and lacks some. The table lists over 150,000 clones, more than 75% of them singletons. The sequenced sample consisted of PBMCs. The source is a girl aged 10 to 17 in good health and CMV-seropositive. Each CDR3 is given with its conserved first and last residue. Fields, in order: D gene, clone size, V gene, J gene, CDR3 protein, CDR3 DNA. D genes are given only for firm matches. Size tells how often a clone was seen (once, few, many) or the class of an expanded clone, and some rows leave it out.

>TRBD2|once|TRBV7-3|TRBJ2-1
CASSQGLAGGPISGEQFF
TGTGCCAGCAGCCAAGGACTAGCGGGGGGGCCTATTTCGGGTGAGCAGTTCTTC
>NA|once|TRBV5-1|TRBJ2-7
CASSLGGTPYEQYF
TGCGCCAGCAGCTTGGGTGGGACACCCTACGAGCAGTACTTC
>TRBD1|NA|TRBV18|TRBJ2-3
CASSPNTGGADTDTQYF
TGTGCCAGCTCACCAAATACAGGGGGCGCCGATACAGATACGCAGTATTTT
>TRBD1|NA|TRBV11-3|TRBJ2-1
CASSPTRQGPQFF
TGTGCCAGCAGCCCTACTCGACAGGGCCCGCAGTTCTTC
>NA|NA|TRBV5-1|TRBJ1-2
CASSREGRMDYGYTF
TGCGCCAGCAGCCGAGAGGGAAGAATGGACTATGGCTACACCTTC
>TRBD1|NA|TRBV19|TRBJ1-2
CASSISGTGRYGYTF
TGTGCCAGTAGTATTTCCGGGACAGGGCGATATGGCTACACCTTC
>TRBD1|NA|TRBV9|TRBJ2-5
CASSPSRGSEETQYF
TGTGCCAGCAGCCCTTCCAGGGGGTCGGAAGAGACCCAGTACTTC
>TRBD1|NA|TRBV25-1|TRBJ1-1
CASSAIQGMNTEAFF
TGTGCCAGCAGTGCGATACAGGGGATGAACACTGAAGCTTTCTTT
>TRBD1|few|TRBV2|TRBJ1-1
CASRAAPQGAEAFF
TGTGCCAGCAGGGCCGCCCCCCAGGGGGCTGAAGCTTTCTTT
>NA|NA|TRBV6-6|TRBJ1-1
CASSYSYSAEAFF
TGTGCCAGCAGTTACTCGTATTCCGCTGAAGCTTTCTTT